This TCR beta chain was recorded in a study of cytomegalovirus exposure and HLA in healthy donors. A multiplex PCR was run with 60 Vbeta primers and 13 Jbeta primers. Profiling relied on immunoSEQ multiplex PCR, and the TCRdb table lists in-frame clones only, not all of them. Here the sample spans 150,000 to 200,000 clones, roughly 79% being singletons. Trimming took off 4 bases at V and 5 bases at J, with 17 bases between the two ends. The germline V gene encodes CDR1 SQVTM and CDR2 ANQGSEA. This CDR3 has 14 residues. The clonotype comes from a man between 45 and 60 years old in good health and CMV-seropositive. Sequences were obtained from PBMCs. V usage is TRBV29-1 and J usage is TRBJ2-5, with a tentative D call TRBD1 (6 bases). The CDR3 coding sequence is TGCAGCGTTGGTCCGTCGACAGGCGGGGAGACCCAGTACTTC. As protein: CSVGPSTGGETQYF.